A selection of T cell receptor beta chains follows, all from one sample in a study of T cells after yellow fever vaccination. TCRdb re-called the 5' RACE reads with MiXCR, one entry per CDR3 protein. Among roughly 250,000 distinct CDR3 sequences, roughly 13% were seen once, and the ten largest hold 0.4% to 0.65%. The sequences come from CD4+ T cells sorted from PBMCs, collected 45 days after the yellow fever booster vaccination. Receptors originate from a man aged 25 to 45 who received the YFV17D yellow fever vaccine. The CDR3 runs from the conserved cysteine through the conserved F or W. Each record gives: J gene, clone size, D gene, V gene, CDR3 DNA, CDR3 protein. D genes are given only for firm matches. Clone size is stated in some rows and not others, as once, few, many or a class when expanded.

j_gene: TRBJ2-3
abundance: few
d_gene: NA
v_gene: TRBV7-8
CDR3nt: TGTGCCAGCAGCTTACATGGTCAGACCACAGATACGCAGTATTTT
CDR3aa: CASSLHGQTTDTQYF

j_gene: TRBJ2-3
abundance: many
d_gene: NA
v_gene: TRBV21-1
CDR3nt: TGTGCCAGCAGCAAAGGGGACTCCGACACAGATACGCAGTATTTT
CDR3aa: CASSKGDSDTDTQYF

j_gene: TRBJ2-5
abundance: few
d_gene: NA
v_gene: TRBV5-6
CDR3nt: TGTGCCAGCAGCTTGAGACTAATTAGAGGGCCCCAGTACTTC
CDR3aa: CASSLRLIRGPQYF

j_gene: TRBJ1-1
abundance: few
d_gene: TRBD1
v_gene: TRBV29-1
CDR3nt: TGCAGCGTGAGGACAGGGGGTTCCGGCCGGGTCGGAGCTTTCTTT
CDR3aa: CSVRTGGSGRVGAFF

j_gene: TRBJ2-5
abundance: NA
d_gene: NA
v_gene: TRBV5-6
CDR3nt: TGTGCCAGCAGCCCCTCAAGGGTAGGAGAGACCCAGTACTTC
CDR3aa: CASSPSRVGETQYF

j_gene: TRBJ2-7
abundance: few
d_gene: NA
v_gene: TRBV28
CDR3nt: TGTGCCAGCACCGGAGGAGCGTACGAGCAGTACTTC
CDR3aa: CASTGGAYEQYF

j_gene: TRBJ2-7
abundance: few
d_gene: NA
v_gene: TRBV9
CDR3nt: TGTGCCAGCAGCGTAGGATCAGGGGCGCTGAACGAGCAGTACTTC
CDR3aa: CASSVGSGALNEQYF

j_gene: TRBJ2-5
abundance: NA
d_gene: NA
v_gene: TRBV29-1
CDR3nt: TGCAGCGTTGGCGGAGCGATTGGCCAAGAGACCCAGTACTTC
CDR3aa: CSVGGAIGQETQYF

j_gene: TRBJ2-1
abundance: NA
d_gene: NA
v_gene: TRBV18
CDR3nt: TGTGCCAGCTCACCAATGCAGACATCCTACAATGAGCAGTTCTTC
CDR3aa: CASSPMQTSYNEQFF

j_gene: TRBJ2-7
abundance: few
d_gene: TRBD2
v_gene: TRBV6-5
CDR3nt: TGTGCCAGCAGTTACCCCGGGACTAGTGGCTACGAGCAGTACTTC
CDR3aa: CASSYPGTSGYEQYF

j_gene: TRBJ2-7
abundance: few
d_gene: NA
v_gene: TRBV7-2
CDR3nt: TGTGCCAGCAGCTTAGAGGGAGGATACGAGCAGTACTTC
CDR3aa: CASSLEGGYEQYF